A single sample is the source of the 7 T cell receptor beta chains below, sequenced in a study of cytomegalovirus exposure and HLA in healthy donors. Both 60 Vbeta primers and 13 Jbeta primers went into the PCR. Sequencing was performed with immunoSEQ multiplex PCR; in TCRdb, only in-frame clones are kept and a portion is missing. The sample has more than 80,000 clones, 65% to 75% seen once. Source material: PBMCs. The receptor source for this set is a female donor in good health and CMV-seronegative.

V is TRBV5-1 and J is TRBJ2-7, with TRBD2 matching 10 bases. Germline V gene sequence: CDR1 SGHRS, CDR2 YFSETQ. This CDR3 comprises 16 residues. Unmatched junction bases numbered 6, after V lost 0 bases and J lost 3 bases. The CDR3 is CASSLVVSGRFYEQYF. In DNA form, the CDR3 reads TGCGCCAGCAGCTTGGTTGTTAGCGGGAGGTTCTACGAGCAGTACTTC. The full variable domain, in which reference TRBV5-1 and TRBJ2-7 provide the parts outside the CDR3, is KAGVTQTPRYLIKTRGQQVTLSCSPISGHRSVSWYQQTPGQGLQFLFEYFSETQRNKGNFPGRFSGRQFSNSRSEMNVSTLELGDSALYLCASSLVVSGRFYEQYFGPGTRLTVT.

V is TRBV5-4 and J is TRBJ1-4; 7 bases fit TRBD1. Germline lookup yields CDR1 SGHNT and CDR2 YYREEE (reference sequence). Trimming cost V 7 bases and J 3 bases; bases outside gene matches: 3. The CDR3 is 13 residues long. The CDR3 bases are TGTGCCAGCTCGGGACAGCCTAATGAAAAACTGTTTTTT. It codes for CASSGQPNEKLFF.

This sequence joins TRBV30 and TRBJ2-5; 13 nucleotides line up with TRBD2. CDR1 is GTSNPN and CDR2 is SVGIG in the germline V gene (reference sequence). The length of the CDR3 is 15 residues. With 2 bases clipped from V and 5 bases from J, the junction kept 5 bases outside the gene matches. This chain's CDR3 is CAWSLGLAGRETQYF. The DNA of the CDR3 is TGTGCCTGGAGTTTGGGACTAGCGGGAAGGGAGACCCAGTACTTC.

The genes are TRBV11-3 and TRBJ2-3; 8 bases align to TRBD1. CDR1 is SGHNT and CDR2 is YENEEA in the germline V gene. J was trimmed by 7 bases and V by 4 bases; bases with no gene match: 7. This CDR3 has 14 residues. CDR3 in amino acids: CASSSRTGLNTQYF. The DNA of the CDR3 is TGTGCCAGCAGCTCCCGGACAGGGCTGAATACGCAGTATTTT.

DNA for the CDR3: TGTGCCAGCAGCCAAGAGGGTGCGGGCTCCTACAATGAGCAGTTCTTC. Encoded protein: CASSQEGAGSYNEQFF. The chain recombines TRBV7-3 with TRBJ2-1; possible D gene TRBD2, 5 bases. V lost 5 bases to trimming and J lost 0 bases, with 14 bases between them. The length of the CDR3 is 16 residues. Germline V gene lookup returns CDR1 SGHTA and CDR2 FQGTGA.

This clone showed up just a few times. The CDR3 sequence is CASSEAAHYNEQFF. CDR3 DNA sequence: TGTGCCAGCAGTGAAGCGGCCCATTACAATGAGCAGTTCTTC. The V call is TRBV2, the J call TRBJ2-1; no clear D. Trimming removed 0 bases at V and 4 bases at J, with 7 bases between. The V gene's germline CDR1 is SNHLY and CDR2 FYNNEI. The CDR3 is 14 residues long.

CDR3 sequence reads: CASSFDNGGTGELFF. The CDR3 DNA reads as TGTGCCAGCAGCTTCGATAACGGAGGCACCGGGGAGCTGTTTTTT. The chain has TRBV7-8 and TRBJ2-2; tentative D call: TRBD2 (5 bases). Germline V lookup: CDR1 SGHVS, CDR2 FQNEAQ. The CDR3 runs to 15 residues. Between the trimmed V and J ends, which lost 3 bases and 4 bases, there was a span of 12 bases.